This paragraph reports one T cell receptor (beta chain). The sample originates from a study of blood T cell repertoires in COVID-19. Study-wide background: Samples came from the United States, Italy and Spain, spanning acute and convalescent COVID-19.

TCRdb keeps only in-frame clones here, not all; method: immunoSEQ multiplex PCR. The sample yields 450,000 to 600,000 clones, approximately 86% seen once. Germline loops: CDR1 SGHAT, CDR2 FQNNGV. Trimming removed 0 bases from V and 4 bases from J, with 11 bases in between. CDR3 length: 15 amino acids. This sequence originates from a young woman who had recovered from COVID-19. The rearrangement uses TRBV11-2 and TRBJ2-3, with D perhaps TRBD2 (5 bases). The sample taken for sequencing was PBMCs or T cells enriched from blood (not recorded which). Here the CDR3 DNA reads TGTGCCAGCAGCTTAGATCGGGTGGGAGCAGATACGCAGTATTTT. Amino acids: CASSLDRVGADTQYF. The variable domain in full, completed from reference TRBV11-2 and TRBJ2-3, reads EAGVAQSPRYKIIEKRQSVAFWCNPISGHATLYWYQQILGQGPKLLIQFQNNGVVDDSQLPKDRFSAERLKGVDSTLKIQPAKLEDSAVYLCASSLDRVGADTQYFGPGTRLTVL.